These 28 T cell receptor beta chains came from one sample sequenced in a study of T cells after yellow fever vaccination. TCRdb used MiXCR to reprocess the 5' RACE reads, holding one entry per CDR3 protein. The data show about 400,000 distinct CDR3 sequences, around 10% seen once. Sample: PBMCs, taken on the day of the first yellow fever vaccination. The receptors shown here come from a young man who received the YFV17D yellow fever vaccine.

This clonotype was detected a few times. The chain employs TRBV7-9 and TRBJ2-2; D assignment may be TRBD1 or TRBD2 (5 bases each). The CDR3 has 14 amino acids. Germline CDR1 reads SEHNR; CDR2 reads FQNEAQ (reference sequence). Trimming cost V 7 bases and J 8 bases, with 17 bases left between them. The CDR3 is CASTWDGWSGELFF. As DNA, the CDR3 is TGTGCCAGCACGTGGGACGGCTGGTCGGGGGAGCTGTTTTTT.

This clonotype was picked up many times. This chain links TRBV27 with TRBJ1-2; 11 nucleotides line up with TRBD1. The J segment lost 3 bases and the V segment lost 5 bases, leaving 8 bases of the junction unmatched. Germline values: CDR1 MNHEY, CDR2 SMNVEV (reference sequence). The CDR3 length is 16 residues. The CDR3 DNA sequence: TGTGCCAGCAGTCGGACAGGGGGCAATCTCGACTATGGCTACACCTTC. Its protein product is CASSRTGGNLDYGYTF.

The chain recombines TRBV4-2 with TRBJ1-4; weak D call: TRBD1 (6 bases). The V gene's germline CDR1 is LGHNA and CDR2 YNFKEQ. Trimming took off 0 bases at V and 7 bases at J, with 12 bases between the two ends. The CDR3 is 15 amino acids. CDR3 in DNA: TGTGCCAGCAGCCAAGAACGGGGGCGAGGTGAAAAACTGTTTTTT. Translation gives CASSQERGRGEKLFF.

CDR3 bases: TGTGCCAGTAGTACCAGAGCCGACTTCAACGATGAGCAGTTCTTC. Amino acid sequence: CASSTRADFNDEQFF. The chain is built from TRBV19 and TRBJ2-1, with no clear D. Per germline, CDR1 LNHDA and CDR2 SQIVND (reference sequence). V lost 4 bases and J lost 8, with 18 bases in between. CDR3 length: 15 residues.

This clonotype showed up just a few times. The chain couples TRBV4-1 to TRBJ2-5; no clear D. The CDR3 is made up of 15 amino acids. Germline V CDR1 and CDR2: MGHRA, YSYEKL. V was clipped by 0 bases and J by 6 bases, with 14 bases between them. CDR3 sequence (DNA): TGCGCCAGCAGCCAAGATATCTTCCAGTTGCAGACCCAGTACTTC. Its protein is CASSQDIFQLQTQYF.

This clonotype was seen only a few times. The chain joins TRBV20-1 to TRBJ2-7; 7 bases fit TRBD1. With V trimmed by 0 bases and J by 3 bases, 5 bases remained unmatched. Germline V gene lookup returns CDR1 DFQATT and CDR2 SNEGSKA (reference sequence). The CDR3 contains 14 residues. CDR3 residues: CSARDLQGNYEQYV. In DNA, the CDR3 is TGCAGTGCTAGAGATCTACAGGGGAACTACGAGCAGTACGTC.

CDR3 sequence: CATSRDEGETQYF. Here the CDR3 DNA reads TGTGCCACCAGCAGAGATGAAGGAGAGACCCAGTACTTC. This chain links TRBV15 with TRBJ2-5; D uncertain. V lost 0 bases to trimming and J lost 4 bases, with 6 bases between them. The CDR3 runs 13 residues. Germline V gene sequence: CDR1 LNHNV, CDR2 YYDKDF (reference sequence). Using reference TRBV15 and TRBJ2-5 for the parts outside the CDR3, the full variable domain is DAMVIQNPRYQVTQFGKPVTLSCSQTLNHNVMYWYQQKSSQAPKLLFHYYDKDFNNEADTPDNFQSRRPNTSFCFLDIRSPGLGDTAMYLCATSRDEGETQYFGPGTRLLVL.

The rearrangement joins TRBV5-6 to TRBJ2-1; D is undetermined. The germline V and J ends were trimmed by 5 bases and 9 bases, with 18 bases remaining between them. This CDR3 region has 14 residues. CDR1 and CDR2 (germline): SGHDT, YYEEEE. CDR3 residues: CASRPDRHTGEQFF. The DNA of the CDR3 is TGTGCCAGCAGACCTGATCGGCACACCGGTGAGCAGTTCTTC.

This clonotype has more than one count but fewer than ten. V gene TRBV7-3 combines with J gene TRBJ2-7; possible D gene TRBD1, 6 bases. Trimming removed 4 bases at V and 5 bases at J, with 15 bases between. CDR3 length: 14 residues. Germline lookup yields CDR1 SGHTA and CDR2 FQGTGA. The CDR3 region has the DNA TGTGCCAGCAGCTCGGGTTCAGGGGCTGACGAGCAGTACTTC. Protein product: CASSSGSGADEQYF.

This clonotype has only a few counts. This chain uses TRBV7-6 with TRBJ1-1; TRBD1 matches at 8 bases. Germline CDR1 and CDR2: SGHVS and FNYEAQ. V was clipped by 5 bases and J by 1 base; unmatched bases: 3. The CDR3 runs to 14 residues. This CDR3 reads CASSRQGWNTEAFF. The CDR3 region has the DNA TGTGCCAGCAGCCGACAGGGGTGGAACACTGAAGCTTTCTTT.

This clonotype was seen only a few times. The chain has TRBV5-1 and TRBJ2-1, with D uncertain. Trimming left V 0 bases short and J 2 bases short, with 9 bases between. This CDR3 contains 15 residues. Germline values: CDR1 SGHRS, CDR2 YFSETQ. The CDR3 region is CASSLASTTYNEQFF. The CDR3 DNA is TGCGCCAGCAGCTTGGCCTCCACAACCTACAATGAGCAGTTCTTC.

There are a few counts of this clonotype. The chain links TRBV7-9 to TRBJ2-1; D is perhaps TRBD2 (6 bases). From germline, CDR1 is SEHNR and CDR2 FQNEAQ (reference sequence). V lost 5 bases, J lost 8 bases, and 22 bases lay in between. This CDR3 is 16 amino acids long. The CDR3 loop is CASSRRLAVQKDEQFF. The CDR3 DNA sequence: TGTGCCAGCAGCCGTCGATTAGCGGTCCAGAAGGATGAGCAGTTCTTC.

The V gene is TRBV10-2, the J gene TRBJ2-7; a possible D gene is TRBD1 (5 bases). The ends were cut back, 11 bases at V and 0 bases at J, with 20 bases in the middle. Germline CDR1 and CDR2: WSHSY and SAAADI. CDR3 length: 15 amino acids. The CDR3 reads CAGRQGASASYEQYF. In DNA, the CDR3 is TGCGCCGGAAGGCAAGGGGCCTCAGCCTCCTACGAGCAGTACTTC.

V and J are TRBV21-1 and TRBJ2-5; the table names TRBD1, a call not compared with the DNA. TRBV21-1 is a recognized pseudogene. There are 15 residues in the CDR3. CDR3: CASSTGRGIKETQYF. CDR3 sequence (DNA): TGTGCCAGCAGCACCGGCAGGGGAATAAAAGAGACCCAGTACTTC.

The chain uses TRBV7-2 and TRBJ1-1; D is perhaps TRBD1 (5 bases). This CDR3 has 13 amino acids. Germline V CDR1 and CDR2: SGHTA, FQGNSA. Deletions cut 7 bases from V and 4 bases from J, with 13 bases between. The CDR3 is CASNLPGGTEAFF. The CDR3 coding sequence is TGTGCCAGCAACCTGCCGGGGGGCACTGAAGCTTTCTTT.

The chain couples TRBV15 to TRBJ2-7; no definite D call. This CDR3 has 15 residues. Germline-derived CDR1 and CDR2 are LNHNV and YYDKDF (reference sequence). Deletions cut 4 bases from V and 2 bases from J, with 15 bases between. CDR3 in DNA: TGTGCCACCAGCAAACGGGCGAACCCAACCTACGAGCAGTACTTC. Translation gives CATSKRANPTYEQYF.

This clonotype was seen a handful of times. The J gene is TRBJ2-3, the V gene TRBV7-2; 13 positions match TRBD2. V lost 8 bases, J lost 6 bases, and 14 bases stayed unmatched. The V gene's germline CDR1 is SGHTA and CDR2 FQGNSA. CDR3 length: 17 amino acids. For the CDR3, the DNA is TGTGCCAGCTTAATCGGACTAGCGGGGGCCCTGTGGGATACGCAGTATTTT. Protein sequence: CASLIGLAGALWDTQYF.

This clonotype appeared many times. The chain links TRBV5-1 to TRBJ2-3, with D hard to call. Trimming took 3 bases from V and 4 from J, leaving 15 bases between them. Germline lookup yields CDR1 SGHRS and CDR2 YFSETQ. The CDR3 runs 15 residues. The CDR3 DNA reads TGCGCCAGCAGCTCCACAACCCGTTTCGCAGATACGCAGTATTTT. This sequence encodes CASSSTTRFADTQYF. Looking up the rest from reference TRBV5-1 and TRBJ2-3 gives the full variable domain: KAGVTQTPRYLIKTRGQQVTLSCSPISGHRSVSWYQQTPGQGLQFLFEYFSETQRNKGNFPGRFSGRQFSNSRSEMNVSTLELGDSALYLCASSSTTRFADTQYFGPGTRLTVL.

V gene TRBV6-5 combines with J gene TRBJ1-6; D unresolved. V was clipped by 4 bases and J by 3 bases, with 4 bases between them. The CDR3 has 13 amino acids. The germline V gene has CDR1 MNHEY and CDR2 SVGAGI. The CDR3 DNA reads TGTGCCAGCAGTTCGTTCTATAATTCACCCCTCCACTTT. Its translation: CASSSFYNSPLHF.

The rearrangement uses TRBV20-1 and TRBJ2-3, with D perhaps matching TRBD2 (6 bases). The V gene lost 5 bases and the J gene lost 2 bases, with 17 bases spanning the gap. CDR1 and CDR2 from the germline V gene are DFQATT and SNEGSKA (reference sequence). This CDR3 is built from 15 residues. The CDR3 bases are TGCAGTGCTCGTCCCGGGACTTTTTCCACAGATACGCAGTATTTT. This sequence encodes CSARPGTFSTDTQYF.

This clonotype has just a few counts. The chain links TRBV4-3 to TRBJ2-5; TRBD1 or TRBD2 may be the D gene (6 bases each). This CDR3 has 15 residues. The germline CDR1 and CDR2 sequences are LGHNA and YSLEER. V was shortened by 0 bases and J by 4 bases, with 12 bases between the two germline ends. This chain's CDR3 is CASSQDSGAGETQYF. Here the CDR3 DNA reads TGCGCCAGCAGCCAAGATTCGGGGGCTGGAGAGACCCAGTACTTC.

The V gene is TRBV4-3, the J gene TRBJ2-5; no definite D call. Trimming shortened V by 0 bases and J by 2 bases, and 10 bases separated the two germline ends. Germline lookup yields CDR1 LGHNA and CDR2 YSLEER. This CDR3 is 15 amino acids long. The CDR3 bases are TGCGCCAGCAGCCAAGATGCCCGGATACAAGAGACCCAGTACTTC. This gives the protein CASSQDARIQETQYF.

This clonotype came up a few times. The V call is TRBV28, the J call TRBJ2-1, with D possibly TRBD1 on 5 matching bases. CDR1 and CDR2 (germline): MDHEN, SYDVKM. With 0 bases removed from V and 0 bases from J, the gap between germline ends came to 9 bases. CDR3 length equals 16 residues. The CDR3 nucleotides are TGTGCCAGCAGTTTATGGCAGGGTGGCTCCTACAATGAGCAGTTCTTC. Amino acid sequence: CASSLWQGGSYNEQFF.

The chain recombines TRBV14 with TRBJ1-4; 8 bases are shared with TRBD1. Germline V gene lookup returns CDR1 SGHDN and CDR2 FVKESK. V lost 4 bases, J lost 0 bases, and 4 bases stayed unmatched. The CDR3 has 16 residues. Here the CDR3 DNA reads TGTGCCAGCAGCCGTCCGACAGGGGCAACTAATGAAAAACTGTTTTTT. Residues: CASSRPTGATNEKLFF.

This clonotype was detected a few times. This chain joins TRBV5-4 and TRBJ2-1; D unresolved. The ends were cut back, 3 bases at V and 16 bases at J, with 17 bases in the middle. CDR3 length: 12 residues. From germline, CDR1 is SGHNT and CDR2 YYREEE (reference sequence). The CDR3 region is CASSSSFDTPFF. The CDR3 coding sequence is TGTGCCAGCAGCTCCTCCTTCGACACCCCCTTCTTC.

With respect to this clonotype: The junction does not match germline at one end; this may be a read error. J is TRBJ1-3 and V is TRBV18; D call uncertain. CDR3 length: 14 residues. CDR1 KGHSH and CDR2 LQKENI come from the germline V gene. The CDR3 DNA is TGTGCCAGCTCGCCCGGAAGCTCTAGAAACACCATATATTTT. It translates to CASSPGSSRNTIYF.

In this sample, this clonotype turned up a few times. This chain links TRBV7-9 with TRBJ1-1, with D possibly matching TRBD1 (6 bases). Between the trimmed V and J ends, which lost 1 base and 0 bases, there was a span of 12 bases. Germline CDR1 SEHNR, CDR2 FQNEAQ (reference sequence). The CDR3 sequence is 16 residues long. The DNA for the CDR3 is TGTGCCAGCAGCTTAGTTGGTCAGGGGCTGAACACTGAAGCTTTCTTT. The encoded protein is CASSLVGQGLNTEAFF.

This clonotype was observed a single time. The genes are TRBV12-3 or TRBV12-4 and TRBJ1-5; D is undetermined. Trimming took 6 bases from V and 11 from J, leaving 20 bases between them. The CDR3 totals 14 residues. CDR3 in amino acids: CASSDTTTGVAQHF. CDR3 in DNA: TGTGCCAGCAGCGACACAACGACTGGGGTGGCCCAGCATTTT.